The 21 T cell receptor beta chains presented below share a single source sample, sequenced in a study of T cell responses to AZD1222 COVID-19 vaccine. Clones were sequenced by immunoSEQ multiplex PCR, and TCRdb holds only the in-frame ones, with some missing. Of over 150,000 clones in the sample, roughly 88% are singletons; the top ten hold about 4.5%. This material consisted of peripheral blood, taken 28 days after the second AZD1222 dose. The receptor set was obtained from an adult who received the AZD1222 COVID-19 vaccine.

The rearrangement uses TRBV7-2 and TRBJ1-5, with D unresolved. Trimming stripped 1 base from V and 11 bases from J, with 21 bases between. Looked up from germline, CDR1 is SGHTA and CDR2 is FQGNSA. The CDR3 has 16 amino acids. In nucleotides, the CDR3 is TGTGCCAGCAGCTTAGACTCGGCAGGCGACCGATTGTCCCAGCATTTT. Translating gives CASSLDSAGDRLSQHF.

CDR3 residues: CASSLGSGGSEAFF. The CDR3 nucleotides read TGTGCCAGCAGCCTGGGCTCAGGAGGTTCGGAAGCTTTCTTT. This chain links TRBV7-9 with TRBJ1-1; unclear D gene. Trimming removed 5 bases at V and 8 bases at J, with 18 bases between. Germline CDR1 SEHNR, CDR2 FQNEAQ (reference sequence). CDR3 size: 14 residues.

The rearrangement links TRBV19 to TRBJ1-1, with TRBD1 matching over 7 bases. This CDR3 has 15 residues. The V gene's germline CDR1 is LNHDA and CDR2 SQIVND (reference sequence). With V trimmed by 6 bases and J by 2 bases, 9 bases remained unmatched. DNA of the CDR3: TGTGCCAGTAGGCCCAGGGGGGCGGAAAACACTGAAGCTTTCTTT. This translates into CASRPRGAENTEAFF.

V usage is TRBV4-3 and J usage is TRBJ1-3, with D uncertain. There are 15 residues in the CDR3. Per the germline V gene, CDR1 is LGHNA and CDR2 is YSLEER. Trimming left V 0 bases short and J 2 bases short, with 8 bases between. The CDR3 reads CASSQDPLPGNTIYF. CDR3 nucleotides: TGCGCCAGCAGCCAAGACCCCCTCCCTGGAAACACCATATATTTT.

The chain employs TRBV29-1 and TRBJ1-2; no definite D call. This CDR3 is built from 13 residues. The germline gives CDR1 SQVTM, CDR2 ANQGSEA. V was cut by 7 bases and J by 1 base, with 13 bases left in between. The CDR3 DNA follows: TGCAGCGGAACCGATCAAATTAACTATGGCTACACCTTC. It is translated as CSGTDQINYGYTF.

This clone came up once. The chain uses TRBV9 and TRBJ1-6; the match to TRBD1 covers 9 bases. With V trimmed by 4 bases and J by 6 bases, 11 bases remained unmatched. The CDR3 spans 17 residues. Germline V lookup: CDR1 SGDLS, CDR2 YYNGEE. The DNA of the CDR3 is TGTGCCAGCAGCACCCTCCTCGGGACAGGGCGTAATTCACCCCTCCACTTT. Translated, it gives CASSTLLGTGRNSPLHF. Supplemented by reference TRBV9 and TRBJ1-6, the full variable domain reads DSGVTQTPKHLITATGQRVTLRCSPRSGDLSVYWYQQSLDQGLQFLIQYYNGEERAKGNILERFSAQQFPDLHSELNLSSLELGDSALYFCASSTLLGTGRNSPLHFGNGTRLTVT.

This clone was detected a few times. V is TRBV6-5 and J is TRBJ1-2, with D hard to call. This CDR3 is 13 amino acids long. V lost 2 bases to trimming and J lost 5 bases, with 9 bases between them. Germline V lookup: CDR1 MNHEY, CDR2 SVGAGI. CDR3 in DNA: TGTGCCAGCAGTTACAACAGTTGGTATGGCTACACCTTC. As protein: CASSYNSWYGYTF.

The CDR3 sequence: CASAPGGRIYGYTF. Written as DNA, the CDR3 is TGTGCCAGTGCCCCCGGGGGACGGATCTATGGCTACACCTTC. The chain links TRBV19 to TRBJ1-2; the D gene is possibly TRBD1 (5 bases). Looked up from germline, CDR1 is LNHDA and CDR2 is SQIVND (reference sequence). The CDR3 is 14 residues long. Trimming removed 8 bases from V and 4 bases from J, with 17 bases in between.

The chain carries TRBV7-9 and TRBJ1-1; D is undetermined. Looked up from germline, CDR1 is SEHNR and CDR2 is FQNEAQ (reference sequence). The CDR3 covers 13 residues. V lost 1 base to trimming and J lost 10 bases, with 13 bases between them. The CDR3 protein is CASSLDSTLRAFF. CDR3 nucleotides: TGTGCCAGCAGCTTAGACTCGACCTTGAGAGCTTTCTTT. The variable domain in full, completed from reference TRBV7-9 and TRBJ1-1, reads DTGVSQNPRHKITKRGQNVTFRCDPISEHNRLYWYRQTLGQGPEFLTYFQNEAQLEKSRLLSDRFSAERPKGSFSTLEIQRTEQGDSAMYLCASSLDSTLRAFFGQGTRLTVV.

V gene TRBV6-5 combines with J gene TRBJ2-3, with 7 bases identical to TRBD2. Germline-derived CDR1 and CDR2 are MNHEY and SVGAGI. The CDR3 loop spans 13 amino acids. The trim removed 6 bases at V and 2 bases at J, leaving 2 bases unmatched. This CDR3 is CASRGGPTDTQYF. For the CDR3, the DNA is TGTGCCAGCAGGGGAGGGCCCACAGATACGCAGTATTTT.

The table lists this clone with a count of one. V and J are TRBV13 and TRBJ2-7; TRBD1 agrees at 9 bases. CDR3 length: 14 amino acids. The V and J ends lost 4 bases and 9 bases, in that order; junction bases with no gene match: 10. Germline V gene data show CDR1 as PRHDT and CDR2 as FYEKMQ (reference sequence). This CDR3 is CASSSGQGSSGQYF. CDR3 coding DNA: TGTGCCAGCAGCTCCGGACAGGGGTCCTCCGGGCAGTACTTC.

The genes are TRBV12-3 or TRBV12-4 and TRBJ2-3, with 8 bases aligning to TRBD2. CDR3 length: 13 amino acids. Germline trimming cut 6 bases from V and 1 base from J; bases unmatched to any gene: 0. The CDR3 spells CASRTSGTDTQYF. In DNA form, the CDR3 reads TGTGCCAGCAGGACTAGCGGCACAGATACGCAGTATTTT.

V and J are TRBV10-3 and TRBJ1-2; TRBD1 aligns across 7 bases. The CDR3 is made up of 17 amino acids. V dropped 4 bases and J dropped 0; count of bases not matched to a gene: 11. Germline V gene lookup returns CDR1 ENHRY and CDR2 SYGVKD. The CDR3 region has the DNA TGTGCCATCAGTGGTTCGGGACAGCGAGAGACTAACTATGGCTACACCTTC. This gives the protein CAISGSGQRETNYGYTF.

CDR3 nucleotide sequence: TGTGCCTGGAGTCTTCCGGGGAAAGGGTGGGTCTATGGCTACACCTTC. It encodes CAWSLPGKGWVYGYTF. The chain carries TRBV30 and TRBJ1-2; no reliable D call. The CDR3 is 16 amino acids. Per germline, CDR1 GTSNPN and CDR2 SVGIG (reference sequence). V was shortened by 2 bases and J by 4 bases, with 20 bases between the two germline ends.

The J gene is TRBJ1-1, the V gene TRBV27, with D tentatively TRBD1 (5 bases). CDR1 MNHEY and CDR2 SMNVEV come from the germline V gene (reference sequence). The CDR3 contains 15 residues. The V end was cut by 1 base, the J end by 0 bases, with 9 bases between. The CDR3 DNA follows: TGTGCCAGCAGTTTATGGGACCGCGTGAACACTGAAGCTTTCTTT. Its translation is CASSLWDRVNTEAFF.

J is TRBJ1-1 and V is TRBV18, with D possibly matching TRBD1 (5 bases). Trimming stripped 3 bases from V and 1 base from J, with 18 bases between. Germline V lookup: CDR1 KGHSH, CDR2 LQKENI. The CDR3 runs to 17 residues. The CDR3 nucleotides read TGTGCCAGCTCACCCGGTGACAGAGGAAGTCAGAACACTGAAGCTTTCTTT. Encoded protein: CASSPGDRGSQNTEAFF. Together with reference TRBV18 and TRBJ1-1, the CDR3 gives the full variable domain: NAGVMQNPRHLVRRRGQEARLRCSPMKGHSHVYWYRQLPEEGLKFMVYLQKENIIDESGMPKERFSAEFPKEGPSILRIQQVVRGDSAAYFCASSPGDRGSQNTEAFFGQGTRLTVV.

The table lists this clone with a count of one. V is TRBV19 and J is TRBJ2-3; 10 nucleotides align to TRBD2. Germline V CDR1 and CDR2: LNHDA, SQIVND (reference sequence). The CDR3 is made up of 16 amino acids. Trimming at V came to 5 bases and at J to 2 bases, leaving 7 bases not matched to a gene. CDR3 bases: TGTGCCAGTAGTCCTTGGACTAGCGGAGACACAGATACGCAGTATTTT. It specifies CASSPWTSGDTDTQYF.

The chain links TRBV5-1 to TRBJ1-2; perhaps TRBD1 as D (6 bases). Germline CDR1 and CDR2: SGHRS and YFSETQ. The CDR3 runs to 14 residues. With 4 bases removed from V and 5 bases from J, the gap between germline ends came to 15 bases. The CDR3 spells CASSPPTDRYGYTF. CDR3 in DNA: TGCGCCAGCAGCCCACCGACCGACAGGTATGGCTACACCTTC.

This clone appeared a few times. The chain employs TRBV7-2 and TRBJ1-2; D might be TRBD1 (5 bases). Trimming pared 4 bases from V and 1 base from J, leaving 13 bases between. Germline V CDR1 and CDR2: SGHTA, FQGNSA. This CDR3 region has 15 residues. For the CDR3, the DNA is TGTGCCAGCAGCTCCGCGACAGCGTATAACTATGGCTACACCTTC. Amino acids: CASSSATAYNYGYTF. The full variable domain, completed using reference TRBV7-2 and TRBJ1-2, is GAGVSQSPSNKVTEKGKDVELRCDPISGHTALYWYRQSLGQGLEFLIYFQGNSAPDKSGLPSDRFSAERTGGSVSTLTIQRTQQEDSAVYLCASSSATAYNYGYTFGSGTRLTVV.

The gene calls are TRBV5-5 and TRBJ1-5; D is uncertain. The CDR3 length is 15 residues. The germline CDR1 and CDR2 sequences are SGHKS and YYEKEE (reference sequence). V gave up 0 bases and J gave up 7 bases, with 14 bases separating them. In DNA, the CDR3 is TGTGCCAGCAGCTTGGCCCTAGGGTCAAACCAGCCCCAGCATTTT. Its translation is CASSLALGSNQPQHF.

The V gene is TRBV12-5, the J gene TRBJ1-1; TRBD1 is a possible D gene (6 bases). Trimming removed 2 bases at V and 3 bases at J, with 10 bases between. This CDR3 is built from 14 residues. In germline, CDR1 is LGHNT, CDR2 FRNRAP. In DNA, the CDR3 is TGTGCTAGTGGTTTGCGCTCAGGGGACACTGAAGCTTTCTTT. Protein sequence: CASGLRSGDTEAFF.